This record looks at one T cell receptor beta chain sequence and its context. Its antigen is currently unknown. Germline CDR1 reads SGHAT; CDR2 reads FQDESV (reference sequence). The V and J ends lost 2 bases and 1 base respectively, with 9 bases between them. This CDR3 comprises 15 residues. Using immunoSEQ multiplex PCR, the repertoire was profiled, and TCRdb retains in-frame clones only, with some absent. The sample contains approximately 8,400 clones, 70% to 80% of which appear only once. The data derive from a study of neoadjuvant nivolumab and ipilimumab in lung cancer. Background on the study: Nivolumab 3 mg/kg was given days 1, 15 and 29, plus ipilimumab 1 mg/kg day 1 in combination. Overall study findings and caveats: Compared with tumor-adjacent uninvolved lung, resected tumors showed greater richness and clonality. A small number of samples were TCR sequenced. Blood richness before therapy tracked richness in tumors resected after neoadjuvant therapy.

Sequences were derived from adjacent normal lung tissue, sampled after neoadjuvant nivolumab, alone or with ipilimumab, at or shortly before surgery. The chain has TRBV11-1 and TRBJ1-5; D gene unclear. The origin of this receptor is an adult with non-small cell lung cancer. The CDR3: CASSLSGQSNQPQHF. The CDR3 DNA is TGTGCCAGCAGCTTAAGCGGGCAGAGCAATCAGCCCCAGCATTTT.